This TCR beta chain was recorded in a study of shared clonotypes between healthy human individuals. Original handling: In the immunoSEQ data, sequences were junction-only and lacked quality scores, so filtering differed. Assay used: immunoSEQ multiplex PCR; TCRdb lists only in-frame clones, some missing. The DNA was the basis for D and trimming; V, J and clone size are from that table. The data contain some 490,000 clones, roughly 80% of them singletons. The CDR3 runs to 17 residues. The germline gives CDR1 PRHDT, CDR2 FYEKMQ (reference sequence). V was clipped by 5 bases and J by 3 bases; unmatched bases: 13. Study outcomes and limitations: Sequencing depth was expected to affect clonotype sharing among donors. Investigators collected only blood, and repertoires in tissues likely differ. The diversity represented, both genetic and in exposure history, was limited by few donors.

Concerning this clone: Its antigen remains unidentified.

The source material was PBMCs. The clonotype comes from a woman aged 40 to 49 in good health. Some clones in this sample may be carry-over from other donors' samples. The chain couples TRBV13 to TRBJ2-7, with 10 positions matching TRBD2. The CDR3 is CASSLRGWLAGDYEQYF. The DNA of the CDR3 is TGTGCCAGCAGCCTCCGCGGGTGGCTAGCGGGAGACTACGAGCAGTACTTC.